This TCR beta chain was profiled in a study of OX40 agonist ivuxolimab in advanced cancers. The repertoire was sequenced with immunoSEQ multiplex PCR; TCRdb's copy has only in-frame clones and lacks some. The data show over 75,000 clones, 91% seen once. On this clone itself: What it binds is unknown.

The CDR3 consists of 15 residues. Trimming took 0 bases from V and 3 from J, leaving 11 bases between them. Germline V CDR1 and CDR2: GTSNPN, SVGIG (reference sequence). Study-wide findings and caveats: Among the lowest peripheral clonal expansion occurred in 0.1-3.0 mg/kg partial responders.

The rearrangement uses TRBV30 and TRBJ1-4; D gene ambiguous. This clonotype originated in an adult with an advanced solid tumor such as melanoma, head and neck, liver or kidney cancer. The input for sequencing was CD4+ or CD8+ T cells sorted from blood, taken in a trial of the OX40 agonist ivuxolimab. CDR3 coding DNA: TGTGCCTGGAGTGTCACGACTCTGGCTAATGAAAAACTGTTTTTT. Its protein product is CAWSVTTLANEKLFF.